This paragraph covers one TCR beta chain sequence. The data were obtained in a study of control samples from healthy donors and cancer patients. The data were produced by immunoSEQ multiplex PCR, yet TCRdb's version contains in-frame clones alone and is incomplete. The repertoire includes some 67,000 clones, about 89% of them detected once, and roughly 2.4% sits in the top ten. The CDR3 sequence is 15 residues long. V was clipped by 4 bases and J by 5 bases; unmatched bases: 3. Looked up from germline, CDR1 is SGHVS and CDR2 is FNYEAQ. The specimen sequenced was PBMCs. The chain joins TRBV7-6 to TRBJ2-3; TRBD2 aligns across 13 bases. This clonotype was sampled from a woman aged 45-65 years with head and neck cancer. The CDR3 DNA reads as TGTGCCAGCAGCTCGACTAGCGGGGGGTTAGATACGCAGTATTTT. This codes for CASSSTSGGLDTQYF.